Below, 27 T cell receptor beta chains from the same sample are listed, as sequenced in a study of neurological immune-mediated disorders. TCRdb called the 5' RACE reads again in MiXCR, with one record for every CDR3 protein. The sample lists 87,000 or so distinct CDR3 sequences; roughly 3.5% were seen once. Input material: PBMCs. The receptors stem from a woman aged 50 to 65 with multiple sclerosis.

This clonotype was recorded at least ten times. J is TRBJ2-2 and V is TRBV7-2; 9 bases map to TRBD1. Germline CDR1 SGHTA, CDR2 FQGNSA. V trimming: 6 bases; J trimming: 5 bases; junction bases outside the gene matches: 4. The CDR3 is 14 amino acids. The CDR3 loop is CASRLQGATGELFF. In nucleotides, the CDR3 is TGTGCCAGCAGGCTACAGGGGGCGACCGGGGAGCTGTTTTTT.

This clonotype was detected ten times or more. The chain links TRBV4-1 to TRBJ1-4; D is uncertain. Trimming took off 0 bases at V and 2 bases at J, with 7 bases between the two ends. Germline loops: CDR1 MGHRA, CDR2 YSYEKL. This CDR3 comprises 15 residues. CDR3 sequence (DNA): TGCGCCAGCAGCCAAGAGATTCGTACTAATGAAAAACTGTTTTTT. It is translated as CASSQEIRTNEKLFF.

At least ten counts were recorded for this clonotype. The chain carries TRBV5-6 and TRBJ2-3; 8 bases map to TRBD1. V shed 3 bases and J 3 bases; nucleotides not matched to a gene: 3. Germline V gene lookup returns CDR1 SGHDT and CDR2 YYEEEE. This CDR3 region has 14 residues. The CDR3 spells CASSSGTGTDTQYF. The CDR3 DNA reads as TGTGCCAGCAGCTCCGGGACAGGAACAGATACGCAGTATTTT.

Many counts were recorded for this clonotype. The rearrangement links TRBV5-5 to TRBJ1-6; TRBD1 might be the D (5 bases). The germline V and J ends were trimmed by 0 bases and 8 bases, with 6 bases remaining between them. The germline CDR1 and CDR2 sequences are SGHKS and YYEKEE (reference sequence). The CDR3 is 13 residues long. The CDR3 here is CASSLGGDSPLHF. CDR3 nucleotide sequence: TGTGCCAGCAGCTTGGGGGGGGATTCACCCCTCCACTTT.

This clonotype was seen repeatedly, ten times or more. The chain employs TRBV24-1 and TRBJ2-1, with 7 bases that match TRBD2. Germline CDR1 is KGHDR and CDR2 is SFDVKD. The CDR3 length is 14 residues. Losses at the gene ends were 5 bases for V and 6 bases for J; bases not matched to a gene: 6. CDR3 nucleotides: TGTGCCACCAGTGCCGAGACTAGCACCAATGAGCAGTTCTTC. This translates into CATSAETSTNEQFF.

This clonotype has at least ten counts. The junction shows a germline mismatch at one end, possibly a read error. The chain recombines TRBV7-7 with TRBJ2-3, with 13 bases lining up with TRBD2. This CDR3 region has 16 residues. The germline CDR1 and CDR2 sequences are SSHAT and FNYEAQ (reference sequence). The CDR3 spells CASSQGTSGAGDTQYF. CDR3 coding DNA: TGTGCTAGCAGCCAGGGGACTAGCGGGGCCGGAGATACGCAGTATTTT. Using reference TRBV7-7 and TRBJ2-3 for the parts outside the CDR3, the full variable domain is GAGVSQSPRYKVTKRGQDVTLRCDPISSHATLYWYQQALGQGPEFLTYFNYEAQPDKSGLPSDRFSAERPEGSISTLTIQRTEQRDSAMYRCASSQGTSGAGDTQYFGPGTRLTVL.

This clonotype appeared many times. The chain has TRBV6-5 and TRBJ1-2, with D unresolved. V was shortened by 6 bases and J by 8 bases, with 13 bases between the two germline ends. Germline lookup yields CDR1 MNHEY and CDR2 SVGAGI. CDR3 size: 12 residues. The CDR3 here is CASSPAGGGYTF. In nucleotides, the CDR3 is TGTGCCAGCAGCCCTGCGGGCGGCGGCTACACCTTC.

This clonotype was seen ten or more times. The V call is TRBV7-9, the J call TRBJ2-7; D is unclear. The CDR3 covers 12 residues. V lost 2 bases and J 4 bases, leaving 6 bases between the germline ends. Germline V lookup: CDR1 SEHNR, CDR2 FQNEAQ (reference sequence). The CDR3 region is CASSLIGYEQYF. For the CDR3, the DNA is TGTGCCAGCAGCTTAATCGGGTACGAGCAGTACTTC.

Note on this clonotype: A single base separates this from a much larger clone, so it may be a read error. This chain uses TRBV13 with TRBJ2-3, with TRBD1 matching 7 bases. The CDR3 totals 14 residues. Germline loops: CDR1 PRHDT, CDR2 FYEKMQ (reference sequence). DNA of the CDR3: TGTGCCAGCAGCTATCAGACAGGGACAGATAAGCAGTATTTT. Its translation: CASSYQTGTDKQYF.

The chain employs TRBV7-2 and TRBJ1-5; TRBD1 is a possible D gene (6 bases). With 1 base removed from V and 3 bases from J, the gap between germline ends came to 10 bases. The germline V gene has CDR1 SGHTA and CDR2 FQGNSA. CDR3 length: 15 residues. The CDR3 protein is CASSLVQGVNQPQHF. The DNA for the CDR3 is TGTGCCAGCAGCTTAGTACAGGGTGTCAATCAGCCCCAGCATTTT.

This clonotype was recorded many times. This rearrangement joins TRBV20-1 to TRBJ2-7; D not certain. This CDR3 spans 15 amino acids. V gave up 6 bases and J gave up 2 bases, with 20 bases separating them. The germline CDR1 and CDR2 sequences are DFQATT and SNEGSKA (reference sequence). CDR3: CSAQNAHTNAYEQYF. CDR3 nucleotide sequence: TGCAGTGCCCAAAACGCCCATACTAACGCCTACGAGCAGTACTTC.

This clonotype was detected ten times or more. J is TRBJ2-5 and V is TRBV12-3 or TRBV12-4; D uncertain. CDR3 size: 14 residues. V was clipped by 6 bases and J by 0 bases, with 11 bases between them. CDR3: CASRKQLNQETQYF. As DNA, the CDR3 is TGTGCCAGCAGGAAACAGTTAAACCAAGAGACCCAGTACTTC.

With regard to this clonotype: This CDR3 is missing its conserved last phenylalanine or tryptophan, likely due to a read error. The genes are TRBV12-3 or TRBV12-4 and TRBJ2-3; possible D gene TRBD2, 6 bases. The CDR3 runs 13 residues. Trimming removed 6 bases from V and 2 bases from J, with 9 bases in between. The CDR3 region has the DNA TGTGCCAGCAGGCTAGCGCCCACAGATACGCAGTATTCT. This gives the protein CASRLAPTDTQYS.

This clonotype was seen ten or more times. The chain links TRBV20-1 to TRBJ1-4; D unclear. CDR3 length: 15 residues. V was clipped by 3 bases and J by 5 bases, with 16 bases between them. The germline gives CDR1 DFQATT, CDR2 SNEGSKA (reference sequence). The CDR3 reads CSARRQPNANEKLFF. CDR3 bases: TGCAGTGCTAGGCGTCAGCCTAATGCAAATGAAAAACTGTTTTTT.

This clonotype was seen at least ten times. The chain has TRBV7-9 and TRBJ2-5; unclear D gene. The ends were cut back, 3 bases at V and 0 bases at J, with 8 bases in the middle. There are 14 residues in the CDR3. Germline V gene sequence: CDR1 SEHNR, CDR2 FQNEAQ (reference sequence). The CDR3 is CASSLQLYQETQYF. The CDR3 DNA follows: TGTGCCAGCAGCTTGCAATTGTACCAAGAGACCCAGTACTTC.

Many counts were recorded for this clonotype. This chain uses TRBV20-1 with TRBJ2-5; 10 bases align to TRBD2. The CDR3 is made up of 16 amino acids. V lost 5 bases, J lost 5 bases, and 14 bases stayed unmatched. The germline V gene has CDR1 DFQATT and CDR2 SNEGSKA (reference sequence). Written as DNA, the CDR3 is TGCAGTGCTCCCAGGTCCAGCGGGGGGGGAGGGGAGACCCAGTACTTC. As protein: CSAPRSSGGGGETQYF.

The sample holds many counts of this clonotype. The V call is TRBV11-2, the J call TRBJ2-3, with 10 bases that match TRBD2. The trim removed 1 base at V and 4 bases at J, leaving 5 bases unmatched. CDR1 is SGHAT and CDR2 is FQNNGV in the germline V gene. CDR3 size: 16 residues. CDR3 amino acids: CASSLALAGLADTQYF. CDR3 bases: TGTGCCAGCAGCTTAGCACTAGCGGGGTTGGCAGATACGCAGTATTTT.

Note on this clonotype: A much larger clonotype is one base distant, so this may be a read error. The chain links TRBV11-2 to TRBJ2-3, with D perhaps matching TRBD2 (5 bases). From germline, CDR1 is SGHAT and CDR2 FQNNGV. This CDR3 is built from 14 residues. The CDR3 here is CASSLDPSPDKQYF. In DNA, the CDR3 is TGTGCCAGCAGCTTAGATCCTAGCCCAGATAAGCAGTATTTT.

This clonotype was seen ten or more times. The CDR3 sequence is CASSLTYRTLGNTIYF. CDR3 nucleotides: TGTGCCAGCAGCCTAACATATCGTACACTCGGAAACACCATATATTTT. The J gene is TRBJ1-3, the V gene TRBV12-3 or TRBV12-4; the D is unclear. The CDR3 is 16 amino acids. V lost 6 bases and J lost 4, with 19 bases in between.

V and J are TRBV20-1 and TRBJ1-6; TRBD1 is a possible D gene (6 bases). Germline CDR1 DFQATT, CDR2 SNEGSKA (reference sequence). The ends were cut back, 0 bases at V and 7 bases at J, with 16 bases in the middle. This CDR3 is 16 amino acids long. The CDR3: CSARDGAGAENSPLHF. DNA of the CDR3: TGCAGTGCTAGAGATGGGGCGGGGGCGGAGAATTCACCCCTCCACTTT.

This clonotype was seen repeatedly, ten times or more. The rearrangement links TRBV9 to TRBJ1-1, with D maybe TRBD1 (5 bases). V was shortened by 4 bases and J by 1 base, with 11 bases between the two germline ends. Per germline, CDR1 SGDLS and CDR2 YYNGEE. The CDR3 covers 14 residues. CDR3 region: CASSTGGSNTEAFF. DNA of the CDR3: TGTGCCAGCAGCACCGGGGGGTCGAACACTGAAGCTTTCTTT.

This clonotype was recorded many times. The chain recombines TRBV7-8 with TRBJ2-5, with 9 bases fitting TRBD2. J was trimmed by 5 bases and V by 6 bases; bases with no gene match: 16. The CDR3 contains 17 residues. Germline CDR1 reads SGHVS; CDR2 reads FQNEAQ. The CDR3 coding sequence is TGTGCCAGCAGGATGGGGAATTTGCGGGGGGGGATTGAGACCCAGTACTTC. Its translation is CASRMGNLRGGIETQYF.

This clonotype was counted many times. V gene TRBV11-2 combines with J gene TRBJ2-7, with D unclear. Trimming cost V 1 base and J 0 bases, with 7 bases left between them. The CDR3 is 14 amino acids. Germline V gives CDR1 SGHAT, CDR2 FQNNGV. The CDR3 spells CASSLVPNSYEQYF. The DNA of the CDR3 is TGTGCCAGCAGCTTAGTTCCCAACTCCTACGAGCAGTACTTC.

This clonotype was found many times. The rearrangement links TRBV7-9 to TRBJ1-4; 10 positions match TRBD1. Germline CDR1 reads SEHNR; CDR2 reads FQNEAQ (reference sequence). The CDR3 contains 14 residues. Trimming removed 5 bases from V and 10 bases from J; junction bases left unmatched: 7. DNA for the CDR3: TGTGCCAGCAGCACCGGGACAGGGGATAGAAAACTGTTTTTT. Its protein is CASSTGTGDRKLFF.

The sample holds many counts of this clonotype. CDR3 sequence: CASTKQGAVQPQHF. CDR3 bases: TGTGCCAGTACCAAACAGGGGGCCGTTCAGCCCCAGCATTTT. The chain recombines TRBV19 with TRBJ1-5, with TRBD1 matching 9 bases. The CDR3 totals 14 residues. The junction had 7 bases not matched to a gene; V was cut back by 7 bases and J by 6 bases. From germline, CDR1 is LNHDA and CDR2 SQIVND (reference sequence).

This clonotype has a count of ten or more. The chain joins TRBV5-1 to TRBJ2-1, with D possibly TRBD2 on 6 matching bases. CDR1 and CDR2 (germline): SGHRS, YFSETQ. This CDR3 has 17 residues. Trimming removed 3 bases at V and 7 bases at J, with 23 bases between. This CDR3 is CASSSTGELVGLNEQFF. The DNA for the CDR3 is TGCGCCAGCAGCTCGACGGGGGAGCTAGTGGGATTGAATGAGCAGTTCTTC.

This clonotype was picked up many times. In DNA, the CDR3 is TGTGCCAGCAGCCTCCGGGACAGCCCCTATGGCTACACCTTC. Translation gives CASSLRDSPYGYTF. The V gene is TRBV5-6, the J gene TRBJ1-2, with 7 bases aligning to TRBD1. This CDR3 is built from 14 residues. The V gene end was trimmed by 4 bases and the J gene end by 4 bases; junction bases not matched to a gene: 7. In germline, CDR1 is SGHDT, CDR2 YYEEEE. The whole variable domain, remainder taken from reference TRBV5-6 and TRBJ1-2, is DAGVTQSPTHLIKTRGQQVTLRCSPKSGHDTVSWYQQALGQGPQFIFQYYEEEERQRGNFPDRFSGHQFPNYSSELNVNALLLGDSALYLCASSLRDSPYGYTFGSGTRLTVV.